Described below is a single T cell receptor (beta chain) sequence and its context. The data originate from a study of CD8 T cells in ankylosing spondylitis. CDR3 size: 16 residues. Germline V lookup: CDR1 LNHDA, CDR2 SQIVND (reference sequence). J was trimmed by 0 bases and V by 5 bases; bases with no gene match: 2. TCRdb itself ran the 5' RACE reads through MiXCR, one entry per CDR3 protein. The sample consists of approximately 250,000 distinct CDR3 sequences, roughly a tenth of them appearing once. The receptor was isolated from a male donor with ankylosing spondylitis or in good health (not recorded which). Sequencing used blood, either unsorted or a sorted T cell fraction (not recorded which). The chain recombines TRBV19 with TRBJ2-2; TRBD2 aligns across 11 bases. The chain's CDR3 is CASSVGLAANTGELFF. CDR3 nucleotide sequence: TGTGCCAGTAGTGTGGGACTAGCGGCGAACACCGGGGAGCTGTTTTTT.